This T cell receptor beta chain was recorded in a study of tumor and adjacent non-tumor tissue in lung cancer. Study-level background: Patients were aged about 30 to 76, 10 men and about five women, stage I to III. Millions of productive TCRbeta reads were obtained per sample on average.

This CDR3 spans 13 amino acids. Study outcomes and limitations: In normal lung, the top 100 clones were significantly more dominant than in tumor. Compared with tumor, normal lung showed significantly lower TCR diversity.

The library came from three nested PCR rounds adapted from ARM-PCR protocols. TCRdb analysed the multiplex PCR reads with MiXCR anew, one entry per CDR3 protein. The sample lists about 48,000 distinct CDR3 sequences; under 75% were seen once. A word on this clonotype: Its antigen is as yet unknown. A much bigger clone sits one base away, suggesting this may be a read error.

RNA was extracted from bulk tissue without any cell sorting. Distant lung tissue was collected more than 3 cm away from the tumor edge. The source is a woman aged 70-85 years with non-small cell lung cancer. The V gene is TRBV12-3 or TRBV12-4, the J gene TRBJ1-1; D call uncertain. What was sequenced was distant non-tumor lung tissue. The CDR3 spells CASSSLRGTEAYF. CDR3 DNA: TGTGCCAGCAGTTCACTGAGAGGCACTGAAGCTTACTTT.